The clone carrying this TCR beta chain was detected only a few times. The antigen remains unidentified. The sample belongs to a study of response to subunit inactivated influenza vaccine. Study-wide findings and caveats: That few new T cells are recruited by each seasonal influenza vaccination was the authors' suggestion.

MiXCR, run by TCRdb on the RT-PCR reads, gives a single entry per CDR3 protein. The repertoire has 450,000 to 550,000 distinct CDR3 sequences, 25% of them found once; the top ten carry approximately 1.9%. Germline-derived CDR1 and CDR2 are SQVTM and ANQGSEA. The CDR3 runs 15 residues. V shed 7 bases and J 1 base; nucleotides not matched to a gene: 11. The chain links TRBV29-1 to TRBJ2-5, with 8 positions matching TRBD2. The source of this sequence is a man between 50 and 59 years old who received an inactivated influenza vaccine. Sequencing used CD4+ T cells sorted from PBMCs, obtained approximately 5 days after vaccination. CDR3 amino acids: CSAGPGGGPQETQYF. The CDR3 nucleotides are TGCAGCGCTGGTCCCGGGGGGGGCCCCCAAGAGACCCAGTACTTC. Together with reference TRBV29-1 and TRBJ2-5, the CDR3 gives the full variable domain: SAVISQKPSRDICQRGTSLTIQCQVDSQVTMMFWYRQQPGQSLTLIATANQGSEATYESGFVIDKFPISRPNLTFSTLTVSNMSPEDSSIYLCSAGPGGGPQETQYFGPGTRLLVL.